A selection of T cell receptor beta chains follows, all from one sample in a study of T cells in Graves' hyperthyroidism and ophthalmopathy. TCRdb independently ran MiXCR on the multiplex PCR reads; one entry per CDR3 protein. The sample lists about 300,000 distinct CDR3 sequences, roughly an eighth occurring once. Source material: blood. Source of these receptors: a woman aged 40 to 50 with Graves' hyperthyroidism. Both conserved end residues are part of each CDR3. D genes are given only for firm matches. Clone size is stated in some rows and not others, as once, few, many or a class when expanded.

clone_size	v_call	j_call	d_call	cdr3_nt	cdr3_aa
many	TRBV29-1	TRBJ2-7	.	TGCAGCGTTGGGAGAGGGGCCGAAGGGAAGCAGTACTTC	CSVGRGAEGKQYF
many	TRBV12-3/TRBV12-4	TRBJ2-1	TRBD2	TGTGCCAGCGGGACTAGCGGATTCAATGAGCAGTTCTTC	CASGTSGFNEQFF
many	TRBV11-1	TRBJ2-1	.	TGTGCCAGCACCTCTCGGAGCAGTTCGGATGAGCAGTTCTTC	CASTSRSSSDEQFF
.	TRBV4-2	TRBJ2-2	.	TGTGCCAGCAGCCAAGAGCTGCTAAACACCGGGGAGCTGTTTTTT	CASSQELLNTGELFF
many	TRBV12-3/TRBV12-4	TRBJ2-4	.	TGTGCCAGCAGTTCCTTGGGACGTGAGAACATTCAGTACTTC	CASSSLGRENIQYF
many	TRBV11-2	TRBJ2-2	.	TGTGCCAGCAGCGGCGGTTTTAACACCGGGGAGCTGTTTTTT	CASSGGFNTGELFF
.	TRBV29-1	TRBJ2-3	TRBD2	TGCAGCCTGAGCGGGGTCCCCACAGATACGCAGTATTTT	CSLSGVPTDTQYF
few	TRBV5-4	TRBJ2-5	TRBD2	TGTGCCAGCAGCTTGGCCCTAGCGGGAGCAGGGCAAGAGACCCAGTACTTC	CASSLALAGAGQETQYF
many	TRBV2	TRBJ2-1	.	TGTGCCAGCAGTGGAGGCAGGGGACGAAATGAGCAGTTCTTC	CASSGGRGRNEQFF
few	TRBV10-3	TRBJ2-7	.	TGTGCCATCCGCGGGTCGCGGAGCTCCTACGAGCAGTACTTC	CAIRGSRSSYEQYF
many	TRBV2	TRBJ2-3	TRBD2	TGTGCCAGCAGTGTTGGGGGGTCGACTAGCGGGAGAACAGATACGCAGTATTTT	CASSVGGSTSGRTDTQYF